Sequencing of this TCR beta chain was carried out in a study of T-cell memory formation after mild COVID-19. Looking at the study overall: TCR clusters were mostly confined to one donor each.

Trimming removed 1 base from V and 5 bases from J, with 16 bases in between. The CDR3 spans 15 residues. CDR1 and CDR2 (germline): SGHRS, YFSETQ. Libraries for TCRalpha and TCRbeta carried sample barcodes and unique molecular identifiers via 5'RACE. Via MiXCR, TCRdb re-called the 5' RACE reads, giving one row per CDR3 protein. The table has a few hundred thousand distinct CDR3 sequences, 20% seen once; the top ten hold around 20%. This clonotype has just a few counts. Sample: PBMCs or a T cell subset sorted from them (not recorded which). This chain links TRBV5-1 with TRBJ2-7, with D possibly being TRBD1 (6 bases). This sequence originates from a man aged 18 to 29 who had mild COVID-19 (a few samples of this study predate the infection). Cell type and time point are not known. The CDR3 here is CASSLHNRDSNEQYF. The CDR3 DNA follows: TGCGCCAGCAGCTTGCACAACAGGGATTCAAACGAGCAGTACTTC. Full variable domain (missing parts from reference TRBV5-1 and TRBJ2-7): KAGVTQTPRYLIKTRGQQVTLSCSPISGHRSVSWYQQTPGQGLQFLFEYFSETQRNKGNFPGRFSGRQFSNSRSEMNVSTLELGDSALYLCASSLHNRDSNEQYFGPGTRLTVT.